This T cell receptor (beta chain) was identified during a study of shared clonotypes between healthy human individuals. CDR1 SGHNT and CDR2 YYREEE come from the germline V gene (reference sequence). Trimming cost V 3 bases and J 1 base, with 6 bases left between them. The CDR3 consists of 13 residues. Here immunoSEQ multiplex PCR was the method, and the copy in TCRdb shows in-frame clones only, minus some. Found here are some 2.4 million clones, 80% to 95% of them singletons; the top ten hold about 0.38%. As concerns this clone: The same CDR3 can be traced to other DNA sequences in this sample.

There were only Caucasian adults among the donors, and all lived in Nashville, Tennessee. The TCR comes from a man aged 18 to 30 in good health. Some clones in this sample may be carry-over from other donors' samples. The gene calls are TRBV5-4 and TRBJ2-3; D not resolved. The sample taken for sequencing was naive CD4+ T cells from PBMCs. Subset: CD45RA+ positively selected. DNA of the CDR3: TGTGCCAGCAGCTCTACAGGCACAGATACGCAGTATTTT. Translating gives CASSSTGTDTQYF.